One and the same sample provided the 21 T cell receptor beta chains below, sequenced in a study of cytomegalovirus exposure and HLA in healthy donors. The PCR had 60 Vbeta and 13 Jbeta primers. Method: immunoSEQ multiplex PCR; TCRdb's copy keeps in-frame clones and lacks some. The table lists 100,000 to 150,000 clones, 8% to 9.5% of them singletons. The material sequenced was PBMCs. The receptors shown here come from a man aged 40-55 years in good health and CMV-seronegative.

The chain joins TRBV29-1 to TRBJ1-2, with 8 bases identical to TRBD1. The CDR3 totals 13 residues. Germline CDR1 SQVTM, CDR2 ANQGSEA. J gave up 4 bases and V 4 bases, and 5 bases lay outside the gene matches. CDR3 in amino acids: CSVVGQGTYGYTF. The CDR3 DNA follows: TGCAGCGTTGTAGGACAGGGTACCTATGGCTACACCTTC.

J is TRBJ2-7 and V is TRBV4-1, with 7 bases that match TRBD1. The germline V gene has CDR1 MGHRA and CDR2 YSYEKL. This CDR3 has 13 residues. The J segment lost 2 bases and the V segment lost 4 bases, leaving 2 bases of the junction unmatched. The CDR3 DNA follows: TGCGCCAGCAGCCTTGACAGGGCCTACGAGCAGTACTTC. Translation gives CASSLDRAYEQYF.

The chain is built from TRBV30 and TRBJ1-2; tentative D call: TRBD1 (5 bases). Deletions cut 3 bases from V and 2 bases from J, with 10 bases between. The germline gives CDR1 GTSNPN, CDR2 SVGIG (reference sequence). The CDR3 is 13 residues long. CDR3 DNA sequence: TGTGCCTGGAGCGGACGGACAAACTATGGCTACACCTTC. This translates into CAWSGRTNYGYTF.

This clone was seen more than once but under ten times. The V gene is TRBV7-2, the J gene TRBJ2-1; TRBD2 matches 7 bases. With 1 base clipped from V and 4 bases from J, the junction kept 7 bases outside the gene matches. Germline V gene sequence: CDR1 SGHTA, CDR2 FQGNSA. CDR3 length: 16 residues. DNA of the CDR3: TGTGCCAGCAGCTTAGTGAGCGGGGAGATTTACAATGAGCAGTTCTTC. Amino acids: CASSLVSGEIYNEQFF. The variable domain in full, with the rest retrieved from reference TRBV7-2 and TRBJ2-1, is GAGVSQSPSNKVTEKGKDVELRCDPISGHTALYWYRQSLGQGLEFLIYFQGNSAPDKSGLPSDRFSAERTGGSVSTLTIQRTQQEDSAVYLCASSLVSGEIYNEQFFGPGTRLTVL.

The chain carries TRBV7-9 and TRBJ1-3; the D is unclear. The CDR3 spans 14 residues. V lost 7 bases and J lost 4, with 14 bases in between. Germline assignment: CDR1 SEHNR and CDR2 FQNEAQ (reference sequence). The CDR3 region is CASTRQAGGNTIYF. CDR3 nucleotide sequence: TGTGCCAGCACCCGCCAGGCGGGGGGAAACACCATATATTTT.

This clone was detected only a few times. The chain recombines TRBV5-1 with TRBJ2-5, with a weak D call TRBD2 (6 bases). Germline V gene sequence: CDR1 SGHRS, CDR2 YFSETQ. The CDR3 totals 13 residues. Trimming cost V 3 bases and J 5 bases, with 11 bases left between them. The CDR3 DNA sequence: TGCGCCAGCAGCTCTGGAGGGGTGGAGACCCAGTACTTC. Its protein is CASSSGGVETQYF.

This clone was seen a few times. The CDR3 DNA follows: TGTGCCAGCAGCGGATCTCACAGGGGGGGGAACACTGAAGCTTTCTTT. Translated, it gives CASSGSHRGGNTEAFF. J is TRBJ1-1 and V is TRBV9; 8 nucleotides line up with TRBD1. CDR1 and CDR2 (germline): SGDLS, YYNGEE. The CDR3 contains 16 residues. With V trimmed by 3 bases and J by 1 base, 8 bases remained unmatched.

This clone appeared a single time. The chain combines TRBV7-6 with TRBJ1-3; D may be TRBD1 (5 bases). The CDR3 totals 15 residues. Trimming shortened V by 2 bases and J by 3 bases, and 11 bases separated the two germline ends. Germline CDR1 SGHVS, CDR2 FNYEAQ. The CDR3 bases are TGTGCCAGCAGCTTACCGGGGGGGGATGGAAACACCATATATTTT. This translates into CASSLPGGDGNTIYF.

This clone was found a few times. V usage is TRBV11-2 and J usage is TRBJ2-4; D unresolved. Germline lookup yields CDR1 SGHAT and CDR2 FQNNGV. The V end lost 2 bases, the J end lost 0 bases, and 11 bases lay between the germline ends. This CDR3 spans 16 amino acids. The CDR3 nucleotides are TGTGCCAGCAGCTTAACATCGATTCTAGCCAAAAACATTCAGTACTTC. It specifies CASSLTSILAKNIQYF.

This clone was seen a few times. The rearrangement joins TRBV2 to TRBJ2-7; no definite D call. The CDR3 contains 13 residues. In germline, CDR1 is SNHLY, CDR2 FYNNEI. V shed 7 bases and J shed 6 bases, with 16 bases lying between them. The CDR3 loop reads CASNIGAIREQYF. The CDR3 nucleotides read TGTGCCAGCAATATTGGAGCGATTCGCGAGCAGTACTTC. The variable domain in full, completed from reference TRBV2 and TRBJ2-7, reads EPEVTQTPSHQVTQMGQEVILRCVPISNHLYFYWYRQILGQKVEFLVSFYNNEISEKSEIFDDQFSVERPDGSNFTLKIRSTKLEDSAMYFCASNIGAIREQYFGPGTRLTVT.

This clone was detected a few times. The same CDR3 can be traced to other DNA sequences in this sample. The chain recombines TRBV9 with TRBJ2-1, with 9 bases identical to TRBD1. Per germline, CDR1 SGDLS and CDR2 YYNGEE. The length of the CDR3 is 15 residues. J was trimmed by 4 bases and V by 4 bases; bases with no gene match: 6. The CDR3 region is CASSPRDRDYNEQFF. CDR3 nucleotide sequence: TGTGCCAGCAGCCCCAGGGACAGGGATTACAATGAGCAGTTCTTC.

The V and J genes are TRBV29-1 and TRBJ2-5; the match to TRBD2 covers 10 bases. V lost 4 bases, J lost 7 bases, and 3 bases stayed unmatched. The germline gives CDR1 SQVTM, CDR2 ANQGSEA. The CDR3 extends over 12 amino acids. CDR3 nucleotide sequence: TGCAGCGTTGTAGCGGGGGGAGTGACCCAGTACTTC. Protein product: CSVVAGGVTQYF. The complete variable domain, with remaining parts taken from reference TRBV29-1 and TRBJ2-5, reads SAVISQKPSRDICQRGTSLTIQCQVDSQVTMMFWYRQQPGQSLTLIATANQGSEATYESGFVIDKFPISRPNLTFSTLTVSNMSPEDSSIYLCSVVAGGVTQYFGPGTRLLVL.

The chain employs TRBV6-1 and TRBJ1-1, with D possibly matching TRBD1 (6 bases). This CDR3 comprises 15 residues. The germline V gene has CDR1 MNHNS and CDR2 SASEGT. The germline V and J ends were trimmed by 7 bases and 1 base, with 16 bases remaining between them. This CDR3 is CASMGMGAGNTEAFF. The CDR3 DNA is TGTGCCAGCATGGGGATGGGGGCTGGGAACACTGAAGCTTTCTTT.

This clone was seen more than once but under ten times. The chain is built from TRBV10-2 and TRBJ1-1; 7 bases are shared with TRBD1. This CDR3 comprises 15 residues. V lost 7 bases and J lost 1; bases outside the gene matches: 9. CDR1 is WSHSY and CDR2 is SAAADI in the germline V gene. The CDR3 region is CASITEGAENTEAFF. The CDR3 DNA sequence: TGCGCCAGCATTACTGAGGGGGCGGAGAACACTGAAGCTTTCTTT.

This chain connects TRBV11-2 to TRBJ1-1; D is possibly TRBD1 (5 bases). Trimming shortened V by 1 base and J by 1 base, and 7 bases separated the two germline ends. The CDR3 consists of 14 residues. Germline V gene lookup returns CDR1 SGHAT and CDR2 FQNNGV. The CDR3 sequence is CASSLGQGNTEAFF. Here the CDR3 DNA reads TGTGCCAGCAGCTTAGGGCAGGGGAACACTGAAGCTTTCTTT.

The J gene is TRBJ2-1, the V gene TRBV4-3; 7 bases line up with TRBD1. This CDR3 contains 12 residues. Unmatched junction bases numbered 7, after V lost 5 bases and J lost 12 bases. In germline, CDR1 is LGHNA, CDR2 YSLEER. The CDR3 coding sequence is TGCGCCAGCAGCGTACGACAGGGAAGGCAGTTCTTC. Protein sequence: CASSVRQGRQFF.

This chain uses TRBV5-1 with TRBJ2-2; 8 nucleotides line up with TRBD1. The CDR3 has 15 amino acids. Germline loops: CDR1 SGHRS, CDR2 YFSETQ. Trimming took 4 bases from V and 5 from J; bases not matched to a gene: 7. The CDR3 loop is CASSPNTGGTGELFF. The CDR3 coding sequence is TGCGCCAGCAGCCCAAACACAGGGGGGACCGGGGAGCTGTTTTTT.

This clone has a handful of counts. Other nucleotide sequences in the sample specify the same CDR3. V and J are TRBV29-1 and TRBJ1-2; D gene unclear. Germline CDR1 reads SQVTM; CDR2 reads ANQGSEA. The V end lost 2 bases, the J end lost 5 bases, and 9 bases lay between the germline ends. CDR3 size: 12 residues. CDR3 region: CSVEPGGYGYTF. As DNA, the CDR3 is TGCAGCGTTGAACCGGGAGGATATGGCTACACCTTC.

This clone was picked up a small number of times. The chain carries TRBV7-2 and TRBJ2-5; D is unclear. Trimming removed 0 bases from V and 2 bases from J, with 4 bases in between. This CDR3 has 13 residues. In germline, CDR1 is SGHTA, CDR2 FQGNSA. The CDR3 sequence: CASSLATQETQYF. The CDR3 DNA reads as TGTGCCAGCAGCTTAGCAACTCAAGAGACCCAGTACTTC.

This rearrangement joins TRBV6-5 to TRBJ1-1; TRBD1 matches 8 bases. Germline CDR1 MNHEY, CDR2 SVGAGI. V was clipped by 2 bases and J by 1 base; unmatched bases: 3. The CDR3 totals 15 residues. CDR3 nucleotides: TGTGCCAGCAGTTACCAGGGGGCCGGGAACACTGAAGCTTTCTTT. This encodes CASSYQGAGNTEAFF.

This rearrangement joins TRBV5-6 to TRBJ2-1; D is perhaps TRBD2 (5 bases). CDR1 and CDR2 (germline): SGHDT, YYEEEE. This CDR3 has 13 residues. V gave up 1 base and J gave up 9 bases, with 11 bases separating them. The CDR3 region is CASSLSSTAEQFF. In DNA, the CDR3 is TGTGCCAGCAGCTTGTCTAGCACCGCTGAGCAGTTCTTC.